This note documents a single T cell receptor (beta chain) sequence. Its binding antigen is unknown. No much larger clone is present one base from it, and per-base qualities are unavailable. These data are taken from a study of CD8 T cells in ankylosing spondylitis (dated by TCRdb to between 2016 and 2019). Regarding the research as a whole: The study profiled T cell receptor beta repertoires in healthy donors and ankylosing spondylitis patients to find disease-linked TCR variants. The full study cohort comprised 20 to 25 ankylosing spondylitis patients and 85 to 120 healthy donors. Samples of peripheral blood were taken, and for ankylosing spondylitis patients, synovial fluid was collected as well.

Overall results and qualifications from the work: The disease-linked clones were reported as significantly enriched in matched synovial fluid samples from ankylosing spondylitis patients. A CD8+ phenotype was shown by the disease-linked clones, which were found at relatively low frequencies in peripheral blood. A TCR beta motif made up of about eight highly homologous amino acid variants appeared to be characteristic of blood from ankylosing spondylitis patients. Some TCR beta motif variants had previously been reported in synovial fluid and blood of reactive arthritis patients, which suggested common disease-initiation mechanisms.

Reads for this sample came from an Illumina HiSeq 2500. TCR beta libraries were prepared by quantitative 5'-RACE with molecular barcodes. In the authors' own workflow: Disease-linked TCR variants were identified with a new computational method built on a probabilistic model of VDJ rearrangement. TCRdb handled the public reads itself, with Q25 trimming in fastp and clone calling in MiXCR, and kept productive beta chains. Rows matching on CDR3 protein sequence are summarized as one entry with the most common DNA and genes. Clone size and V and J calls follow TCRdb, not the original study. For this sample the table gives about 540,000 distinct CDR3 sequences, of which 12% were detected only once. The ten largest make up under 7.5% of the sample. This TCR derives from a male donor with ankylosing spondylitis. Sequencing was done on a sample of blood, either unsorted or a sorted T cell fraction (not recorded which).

The DNA reads as follows: TGCGCCAGCAGCTTACTAGCGAGGGGTAACAATGAGCAGTTCTTC. Its protein is CASSLLARGNNEQFF. Recombination linked TRBV5-1 to TRBJ2-1; 7 bases in the junction line up with TRBD2. The CDR3 starts with the cysteine, ends with the phenylalanine, and has 15 residues. Of the read, only the CDR3 DNA is kept; its 45 bases are in frame from base 1. Taken from the germline V gene, the CDR1 and CDR2 loops are SGHRS and YFSETQ. Trimming accounts for 2 bases at V and 5 bases at J, while the number of junction bases matched to no gene is 7.